This TCR beta chain was found in a study of beta chain features in type 1 diabetes. Per germline, CDR1 LNHNV and CDR2 YYDKDF (reference sequence). V was pared by 5 bases and J by 0 bases, with 8 bases of the junction left unmatched. This CDR3 region has 16 residues. The single heparinised draw taken from each donor contained around 100 mL of blood on average. Expressed TCRB transcripts were sequenced, since all the RNA that had been isolated was reverse transcribed. This table comes from immunoSEQ multiplex PCR, and its TCRdb copy is limited to in-frame clones, with some not included. This table has around 140,000 clones, about 9.7% appearing once. On this clone: Antigen specificity is unknown.

Regarding the study as a whole: Significant though moderate, a shortening of TCRB CDR3s appeared in all four CD4+ subsets of Type 1 diabetes patients.

The chain has TRBV15 and TRBJ2-3, with TRBD2 matching over 7 bases. The sequence came from a woman aged 40 to 50 in good health. Sequenced sample: central memory CD4+ T cells from blood. This CDR3 reads CATSRRTSTSTDTQYF. Written as DNA, the CDR3 is TGTGCCACCAGCCGAAGGACTAGTACTAGCACAGATACGCAGTATTTT.